Below are 5 T cell receptor beta chains sequenced from a single sample in a study of shared clonotypes between healthy human individuals. Libraries were prepared by immunoSEQ multiplex PCR; TCRdb keeps only in-frame clonotypes and omits some of them. The table records approximately 980,000 clones, around three quarters of them present only once. What was sequenced was memory CD4+ T cells sorted from blood. Subset: CD45RA-negative fraction. These receptors all come from a man younger than 35 in good health.

V is TRBV10-2 and J is TRBJ2-1; a possible D gene is TRBD1 (5 bases). This CDR3 has 13 residues. The V end was cut by 3 bases, the J end by 7 bases, with 10 bases between. Germline values: CDR1 WSHSY, CDR2 SAAADI. CDR3 amino acids: CASSEQAGNEQFF. The CDR3, as DNA: TGCGCCAGCAGTGAACAGGCAGGGAATGAGCAGTTCTTC.

V and J are TRBV5-1 and TRBJ2-7; 9 bases map to TRBD2. Germline lookup yields CDR1 SGHRS and CDR2 YFSETQ. J lost 6 bases, V lost 2 bases, and 6 bases had no gene match. CDR3 length: 14 amino acids. The CDR3 DNA reads TGCGCCAGCAGCTTTAGCGGGGGCGCTTTCGAGCAGTACTTC. Protein sequence: CASSFSGGAFEQYF.

The V gene is TRBV29-1, the J gene TRBJ2-3; 11 bases match TRBD1. Per the germline V gene, CDR1 is SQVTM and CDR2 is ANQGSEA. This CDR3 is built from 15 residues. V lost 5 bases and J lost 6; bases outside the gene matches: 10. The DNA for the CDR3 is TGCAGCGTTATAACGGACAGGGGGCAGGTGGATACGCAGTATTTT. Translation: CSVITDRGQVDTQYF.

The chain combines TRBV18 with TRBJ1-5; D not resolved. Germline CDR1 KGHSH, CDR2 LQKENI. This CDR3 is 13 amino acids long. Trimming shortened V by 2 bases and J by 5 bases, and 7 bases separated the two germline ends. DNA of the CDR3: TGTGCCAGCTCACCAACAGACGATCAGCCCCAGCATTTT. Translating gives CASSPTDDQPQHF.

This clone showed up just once. The rearrangement joins TRBV7-2 to TRBJ2-1; D is uncertain. Germline CDR1 and CDR2: SGHTA and FQGNSA. The CDR3 contains 14 residues. Trimming shortened V by 1 base and J by 10 bases, and 14 bases separated the two germline ends. The CDR3 protein is CASSLVPLVGEQFF. The CDR3 DNA reads TGTGCCAGCAGCTTAGTTCCCCTCGTGGGCGAGCAGTTCTTC.